The 11 T cell receptor beta chains given below trace back to one sample, sequenced in a study of shared clonotypes between healthy human individuals. Produced via immunoSEQ multiplex PCR; TCRdb's table is partial and in-frame only. This repertoire shows roughly 2.2 million clones, about nine tenths found once; its top ten account for 0.37%. Sequences were obtained from naive CD4+ T cells from PBMCs. The subset was: CD45RA+ positively selected. The receptors shown here come from a man younger than 35 in good health. Some clones in this sample may be carry-over from other donors' samples.

This clone was observed a single time. CDR3 sequence: CASSPQDRSNYGYTF. As DNA, the CDR3 is TGTGCCAGCAGCCCCCAGGACAGAAGTAACTATGGCTACACCTTC. V usage is TRBV11-2 and J usage is TRBJ1-2; tentative D call: TRBD1 (6 bases). Germline assignment: CDR1 SGHAT and CDR2 FQNNGV. CDR3 length equals 15 residues. V lost 5 bases, J lost 1 base, and 14 bases lay in between.

The V call is TRBV5-5, the J call TRBJ2-7; D tentatively reads TRBD1 or TRBD2 (5 bases each). The length of the CDR3 is 17 residues. V was pared by 2 bases and J by 3 bases, with 21 bases between. CDR1 and CDR2 from the germline V gene are SGHKS and YYEKEE (reference sequence). The CDR3 region has the DNA TGTGCCAGCAGCTTTTCTTTTTTTGGGGGTAACAGCTACGAGCAGTACTTC. Translation: CASSFSFFGGNSYEQYF.

The rearrangement joins TRBV18 to TRBJ1-2, with a tentative D call TRBD1 (5 bases). Germline V CDR1 and CDR2: KGHSH, LQKENI. The V gene lost 3 bases and the J gene lost 5 bases, with 19 bases spanning the gap. The CDR3 spans 16 residues. The CDR3 reads CASSPQSDRTDYGYTF. CDR3 nucleotide sequence: TGTGCCAGCTCACCTCAGAGTGACAGAACTGATTATGGCTACACCTTC.

The CDR3 region is CASSEDRAAYTQYF. The CDR3 region has the DNA TGTGCCAGCAGCGAGGACAGGGCGGCCTATACGCAGTATTTT. V usage is TRBV7-6 and J usage is TRBJ2-3, with 8 bases aligning to TRBD1. After removal of 5 bases from V and 7 bases from J, the junction contained 8 bases not matched to a gene. The CDR3 extends over 14 amino acids. In germline, CDR1 is SGHVS, CDR2 FNYEAQ.

As for this clone: This sample includes further DNA sequences coding for the same CDR3. The genes are TRBV18 and TRBJ2-5, with TRBD2 identical over 7 bases. V lost 0 bases and J lost 4; bases outside the gene matches: 5. Germline CDR1 is KGHSH and CDR2 is LQKENI. CDR3 length: 15 residues. The CDR3 coding sequence is TGTGCCAGCTCACCACCGGCGGGAGCGGGAGAGACCCAGTACTTC. As protein: CASSPPAGAGETQYF.

A word on this clone: Other DNA sequences in the same sample also yield this CDR3. V is TRBV4-1 and J is TRBJ2-1; no firm D call. The germline V gene encodes CDR1 MGHRA and CDR2 YSYEKL. Trimming pared 0 bases from V and 1 base from J, leaving 4 bases between. The CDR3 totals 14 residues. In DNA form, the CDR3 reads TGCGCCAGCAGCCAAGACCCGTCCTACAATGAGCAGTTCTTC. Its translation is CASSQDPSYNEQFF.

V is TRBV9 and J is TRBJ2-2; D gene uncertain. The V gene's germline CDR1 is SGDLS and CDR2 YYNGEE. V lost 0 bases, J lost 3 bases, and 6 bases lay in between. CDR3 length: 14 amino acids. The CDR3 spells CASSVGGYTGELFF. The CDR3 nucleotides are TGTGCCAGCAGCGTAGGGGGATACACCGGGGAGCTGTTTTTT.

A word on this clone: Other DNA sequences in this specimen translate into the identical CDR3. The rearrangement uses TRBV2 and TRBJ2-1, with TRBD2 identical over 11 bases. This CDR3 has 15 residues. Germline CDR1 and CDR2: SNHLY and FYNNEI. Germline trimming cut 4 bases from V and 4 bases from J; bases unmatched to any gene: 3. CDR3: CASSGLAGGYNEQFF. CDR3 bases: TGTGCCAGCAGTGGTCTAGCGGGAGGTTACAATGAGCAGTTCTTC.

The chain carries TRBV5-6 and TRBJ2-2; 11 bases are a match to TRBD1. Per germline, CDR1 SGHDT and CDR2 YYEEEE. J was trimmed by 6 bases and V by 5 bases; bases with no gene match: 9. The CDR3 consists of 16 residues. The CDR3 loop is CASRPGTGGDAGELFF. CDR3 coding DNA: TGTGCCAGCAGACCCGGGACAGGGGGTGACGCCGGGGAGCTGTTTTTT.

The V and J genes are TRBV7-9 and TRBJ2-4; D unresolved. V was clipped by 3 bases and J by 5 bases, with 11 bases between them. CDR1 and CDR2 from the germline V gene are SEHNR and FQNEAQ (reference sequence). The CDR3 is 14 residues long. CDR3 protein: CASSLPLAQNIQYF. CDR3 sequence (DNA): TGTGCCAGCAGCTTGCCGTTGGCACAAAACATTCAGTACTTC.

The chain employs TRBV19 and TRBJ2-7; D assignment may be TRBD1 or TRBD2 (5 bases each). The CDR3 extends over 15 amino acids. Per the germline V gene, CDR1 is LNHDA and CDR2 is SQIVND (reference sequence). V dropped 6 bases and J dropped 4 bases, with 19 bases sitting between them. The DNA for the CDR3 is TGTGCCAGTAGCTACTCGGGAAGGGACCCATACGAGCAGTACTTC. It codes for CASSYSGRDPYEQYF.